A single sample is the source of the 25 T cell receptor beta chains below, sequenced in a study of glioma-infiltrating T cells. The iRepertoire nested amplicon-rescue multiplex PCR amplified TCR alpha and beta CDR3s from RNA. One entry per CDR3 protein results from TCRdb running MiXCR on the multiplex PCR reads. Here the sample spans some 190,000 distinct CDR3 sequences, more than 25% being singletons. The sequencing sample was made of glioma tissue, nonneoplastic brain tissue, or PBMCs (not recorded which). The receptors derive from a human donor with low-grade glioma or glioblastoma, undergoing nonglioma brain surgery, or in good health (not recorded which).

This clonotype was seen ten or more times. The V and J genes are TRBV12-3 or TRBV12-4 and TRBJ1-2; D possibly corresponds to TRBD1 (5 bases). This CDR3 has 13 residues. V was pared by 6 bases and J by 3 bases, with 11 bases between. CDR3 sequence (DNA): TGTGCCAGCAGACCAGGGTTAGACTATGGCTACACCTTC. Protein: CASRPGLDYGYTF.

This clonotype was counted many times. The V gene is TRBV6-6, the J gene TRBJ2-7; D is possibly TRBD2 (7 bases). V was clipped by 2 bases and J by 6 bases, with 14 bases between them. CDR3 size: 14 residues. The V gene's germline CDR1 is MNHNY and CDR2 SVGAGI (reference sequence). CDR3 sequence: CASSYRGGGGEQYF. CDR3 bases: TGTGCCAGCAGTTACAGGGGGGGGGGCGGCGAGCAGTACTTC.

As concerns this clonotype: A much larger clonotype is one base distant, so this may be a read error. The rearrangement links TRBV6-5 to TRBJ2-5; D perhaps matches TRBD2 (5 bases). The CDR3 has 13 residues. From germline, CDR1 is MNHEY and CDR2 SVGAGI. CDR3 sequence (DNA): TGTGCCAGCAGTTACAATGGAGGAGAGACCAAGTACTTC. It is translated as CASSYNGGETKYF.

The table lists this clonotype with a count of one. The chain links TRBV6-5 to TRBJ1-5; D ambiguous. V lost 6 bases to trimming and J lost 14 bases, with 20 bases between them. Germline V CDR1 and CDR2: MNHEY, SVGAGI. The CDR3 extends over 13 amino acids. CDR3 in amino acids: CASSPQRDQTKHF. CDR3 coding DNA: TGTGCCAGCAGCCCCCAGCGAGATCAGACCAAGCATTTT.

On this clonotype itself: A read error may produce the germline difference seen at one junction end. V is TRBV7-2 and J is TRBJ2-1, with a weak D call TRBD1 (5 bases). The CDR3 is made up of 13 amino acids. The germline gives CDR1 SGHTA, CDR2 FQGNSA. This CDR3 reads CTSSLRGGDEQSF. For the CDR3, the DNA is TGTACCAGCAGCTTAAGGGGCGGCGATGAGCAGTCCTTC.

The sample holds a few counts of this clonotype. The chain has TRBV2 and TRBJ2-1; tentatively, D is TRBD2 (6 bases). Trimming shortened V by 6 bases and J by 7 bases, and 13 bases separated the two germline ends. CDR1 and CDR2 (germline): SNHLY, FYNNEI. The CDR3 covers 13 residues. The CDR3, as DNA: TGTGCCAGCAGGGTGGGACTCACAAATGAGCAGTTCTTC. Protein sequence: CASRVGLTNEQFF.

The chain combines TRBV5-1 with TRBJ2-7, with 7 bases fitting TRBD2. Germline V gives CDR1 SGHRS, CDR2 YFSETQ. Germline trimming cut 2 bases from V and 2 bases from J; bases unmatched to any gene: 13. This CDR3 spans 17 amino acids. In DNA, the CDR3 is TGCGCCAGCAGCTTTACCTCCCCGGCTAGCGGTCCCTACGAGCAGTACTTC. This encodes CASSFTSPASGPYEQYF.

This clonotype has a count of ten or more. The rearrangement links TRBV7-9 to TRBJ2-1; TRBD2 matches at 9 bases. The V and J ends lost 5 bases and 4 bases, in that order; junction bases with no gene match: 18. The CDR3 contains 19 residues. Per the germline V gene, CDR1 is SEHNR and CDR2 is FQNEAQ (reference sequence). The CDR3 region is CASSPRPRVAGAAYNEQFF. The CDR3, as DNA: TGTGCCAGCAGCCCCAGACCACGTGTAGCGGGAGCTGCTTACAATGAGCAGTTCTTC.

This chain joins TRBV20-1 and TRBJ2-1, with 12 bases aligning to TRBD2. CDR1 is DFQATT, CDR2 SNEGSKA, per germline (reference sequence). CDR3 length equals 14 residues. CDR3 sequence: CSARTSGAVDEQFF. The DNA for the CDR3 is TGCAGCGCCCGGACTAGCGGGGCGGTGGATGAGCAGTTCTTC.

This clonotype was picked up many times. The J gene is TRBJ1-1, the V gene TRBV4-3; D is unresolved. V lost 0 bases, J lost 1 base, and 6 bases lay in between. Germline lookup yields CDR1 LGHNA and CDR2 YSLEER. The CDR3 has 14 amino acids. The CDR3 reads CASSQEGGNTEAFF. Here the CDR3 DNA reads TGCGCCAGCAGCCAAGAGGGCGGGAACACTGAAGCTTTCTTT.

In the case of this clonotype: Mismatch with germline at one junction end may stem from a read error. The chain has TRBV4-1 and TRBJ2-3; TRBD1 matches at 9 bases. This CDR3 region has 15 residues. CDR1 is MGHRA, CDR2 YSYEKL, per germline. DNA of the CDR3: TGCGCCAGCAGCCCCGTCGGGACAGGGACAGATAAGCAGTATTTT. Amino acid sequence: CASSPVGTGTDKQYF.

This clonotype showed up just once. The V gene is TRBV27, the J gene TRBJ2-5; weak D call: TRBD2 (6 bases). Trimming stripped 2 bases from V and 1 base from J, with 17 bases between. CDR1 is MNHEY and CDR2 is SMNVEV in the germline V gene (reference sequence). This CDR3 contains 17 residues. This CDR3 reads CASSLTPGGAGQETQYF. The CDR3 nucleotides read TGTGCCAGCAGTTTAACTCCAGGAGGGGCAGGCCAAGAGACCCAGTACTTC.

In its sample, this clonotype was seen many times. The V and J genes are TRBV6-1 and TRBJ2-7, with 7 bases fitting TRBD1. Losses at the gene ends were 6 bases for V and 3 bases for J; bases not matched to a gene: 5. CDR1 MNHNS and CDR2 SASEGT come from the germline V gene. There are 13 residues in the CDR3. The CDR3 DNA is TGTGCCAGCAGCCGGGACAGCTTCTACGAGCAGTACTTC. Its protein product is CASSRDSFYEQYF.

In this sample, this clonotype turned up a few times. The V and J genes are TRBV5-1 and TRBJ2-1, with 15 bases that match TRBD2. J was trimmed by 0 bases and V by 3 bases; bases with no gene match: 7. The CDR3 consists of 19 residues. Germline V lookup: CDR1 SGHRS, CDR2 YFSETQ. This CDR3 is CASSWTSGRAEYSYNEQFF. As DNA, the CDR3 is TGCGCCAGCAGCTGGACTAGCGGGAGGGCCGAGTACTCCTACAATGAGCAGTTCTTC. Combining the CDR3 with reference TRBV5-1 and TRBJ2-1 gives the whole variable domain KAGVTQTPRYLIKTRGQQVTLSCSPISGHRSVSWYQQTPGQGLQFLFEYFSETQRNKGNFPGRFSGRQFSNSRSEMNVSTLELGDSALYLCASSWTSGRAEYSYNEQFFGPGTRLTVL.

The chain employs TRBV2 and TRBJ1-5; TRBD1 might be the D (5 bases). V was cut by 8 bases and J by 0 bases, with 14 bases left in between. In germline, CDR1 is SNHLY, CDR2 FYNNEI. This CDR3 has 15 residues. CDR3 coding DNA: TGTGCCAGCGGGGGACGGACTTATAGCAATCAGCCCCAGCATTTT. The encoded protein is CASGGRTYSNQPQHF.

This clonotype was counted ten times or more. The chain recombines TRBV12-3 or TRBV12-4 with TRBJ2-1; 10 positions match TRBD2. The CDR3 has 14 amino acids. V shed 6 bases and J 6 bases; nucleotides not matched to a gene: 5. The CDR3 sequence is CASSFLAGANEQFF. Here the CDR3 DNA reads TGTGCCAGCAGCTTTCTAGCGGGAGCCAATGAGCAGTTCTTC.

This clonotype was seen repeatedly, ten times or more. This chain joins TRBV2 and TRBJ1-1; D gene ambiguous. Germline V gene data show CDR1 as SNHLY and CDR2 as FYNNEI. Trimming cost V 7 bases and J 2 bases, with 11 bases left between them. CDR3 size: 13 residues. The chain's CDR3 is CASILRANTEAFF. CDR3 nucleotides: TGTGCCAGCATCCTTCGAGCCAACACTGAAGCTTTCTTT. Variable domain in full (rest from reference TRBV2 and TRBJ1-1): EPEVTQTPSHQVTQMGQEVILRCVPISNHLYFYWYRQILGQKVEFLVSFYNNEISEKSEIFDDQFSVERPDGSNFTLKIRSTKLEDSAMYFCASILRANTEAFFGQGTRLTVV.

As regards this clonotype: A clone one base away is much larger, so this may be a read error. J is TRBJ2-7 and V is TRBV19; a possible D gene is TRBD2 (5 bases). This CDR3 comprises 13 residues. Germline V gene lookup returns CDR1 LNHDA and CDR2 SQIVND (reference sequence). CDR3 nucleotides: TGTGCCAGTAGCCCCTTTGAGACTAACGAGAAGTACTTC. Translating it yields CASSPFETNEKYF.

This clonotype came up a few times. At one boundary the junction diverges from the germline segment, which might be a read error. This CDR3 reads CAISESEIDRVHSPLHF. The CDR3 DNA reads TGTGCCATCAGTGAGTCGGAAATCGACAGAGTCCATTCACCCCTCCACTTT. V gene TRBV6-1 combines with J gene TRBJ1-6; a possible D gene is TRBD1 (5 bases). The CDR3 totals 17 residues. The germline gives CDR1 MNHNS, CDR2 SASEGT.

V gene TRBV28 combines with J gene TRBJ2-7; 9 bases align to TRBD2. Trimming removed 6 bases from V and 5 bases from J; junction bases left unmatched: 8. The CDR3 totals 14 residues. Germline CDR1 reads MDHEN; CDR2 reads SYDVKM. The DNA of the CDR3 is TGTGCCAGCAGCGAGACTGGCGGGAGGGACGAGCAGTACTTC. As protein: CASSETGGRDEQYF.

V is TRBV11-2 and J is TRBJ2-2; D uncertain. Germline CDR1 is SGHAT and CDR2 is FQNNGV. The length of the CDR3 is 13 residues. V was cut by 5 bases and J by 6 bases, with 10 bases left in between. Here the CDR3 reads CASSPTRAGELFF. The CDR3 coding sequence is TGTGCCAGCAGCCCGACACGCGCCGGGGAGCTGTTTTTT.

This clonotype was detected ten times or more. This chain links TRBV4-1 with TRBJ1-5; D gene unclear. V gave up 2 bases and J gave up 0 bases, with 2 bases separating them. Germline V gene sequence: CDR1 MGHRA, CDR2 YSYEKL. The CDR3 extends over 13 amino acids. The chain's CDR3 is CASSQISNQPQHF. The CDR3 coding sequence is TGCGCCAGCAGCCAAATTAGCAATCAGCCCCAGCATTTT.

This clonotype was observed at least ten times. The rearrangement uses TRBV7-9 and TRBJ2-7; TRBD2 is a possible D gene (6 bases). This CDR3 spans 14 amino acids. CDR1 and CDR2 from the germline V gene are SEHNR and FQNEAQ (reference sequence). Deletions cut 5 bases from V and 3 bases from J, with 14 bases between. The CDR3 is CASSTFRENYEQYF. CDR3 DNA: TGTGCCAGCAGCACCTTCCGGGAGAACTACGAGCAGTACTTC.

This clonotype showed up just a few times. CDR3 nucleotides: TGCGCCAGCAGCAGCGGACAGGGTTCTTTGGCCTACGAGCAGTACTTC. Amino acid sequence: CASSSGQGSLAYEQYF. The chain carries TRBV5-1 and TRBJ2-7; 8 nucleotides line up with TRBD1. Trimming at V came to 4 bases and at J to 2 bases, leaving 11 bases not matched to a gene. Germline V gene sequence: CDR1 SGHRS, CDR2 YFSETQ. This CDR3 region has 16 residues.

This clonotype has more than one count but fewer than ten. The V call is TRBV7-8, the J call TRBJ2-1; the match to TRBD1 covers 9 bases. The V gene's germline CDR1 is SGHVS and CDR2 FQNEAQ. CDR3 length: 15 residues. V gave up 5 bases and J gave up 2 bases; unmatched junction bases: 4. CDR3 loop: CASSPRTGAYNEQFF. For the CDR3, the DNA is TGTGCCAGCAGCCCAAGGACAGGGGCCTACAATGAGCAGTTCTTC.